The 16 T cell receptor beta chains reported below all come from one sample, sequenced in a study of beta chain features in type 1 diabetes. The antigens of these receptors remain unknown. The authors reverse transcribed all of the isolated RNA, so sequencing captured expressed TCRB transcripts. Using immunoSEQ multiplex PCR, the repertoire was profiled, and TCRdb retains in-frame clones only, with some absent. The sample contains 550,000 to 850,000 clones, around 15% of which appear only once. Notes on the study in general: Among all four CD4+ subsets, Type 1 diabetes patients had TCRB CDR3s that were moderately but significantly shorter.

Material: naive CD4+ T cells from blood. These receptors all come from a man aged 18 to 29 with type 1 diabetes.

The CDR3 sequence: CASSLVSSLEAFF. CDR3 in DNA: TGCGCCAGCAGCTTGGTTTCCAGCCTTGAAGCTTTCTTT. J is TRBJ1-1 and V is TRBV5-1; no firm D call. The germline V gene has CDR1 SGHRS and CDR2 YFSETQ. The CDR3 has 13 amino acids. V gave up 0 bases and J gave up 7 bases, with 10 bases separating them.

The genes are TRBV7-4 and TRBJ1-4; 11 positions match TRBD1. The V gene's germline CDR1 is SGHVT and CDR2 SQSDAQ. The CDR3 sequence is 15 residues long. V lost 0 bases and J lost 6; bases outside the gene matches: 0. Here the CDR3 reads CASSLAGQGDEKLFF. The CDR3 nucleotides read TGTGCCAGCAGCTTAGCGGGACAGGGGGATGAAAAACTGTTTTTT.

The chain is built from TRBV27 and TRBJ1-6; 9 bases line up with TRBD1. V trimming: 6 bases; J trimming: 11 bases; junction bases outside the gene matches: 11. Looked up from germline, CDR1 is MNHEY and CDR2 is SMNVEV (reference sequence). The CDR3 loop spans 15 amino acids. The CDR3 DNA sequence: TGTGCCAGCAGGCCAGAGGACAGGGGAGGGCCACCCCTCCACTTT. Translated, it gives CASRPEDRGGPPLHF.

The V and J genes are TRBV6-1 and TRBJ1-5; D is possibly TRBD1 (6 bases). Trimming cost V 6 bases and J 3 bases, with 21 bases left between them. This CDR3 spans 17 amino acids. CDR1 is MNHNS and CDR2 is SASEGT in the germline V gene. The CDR3 here is CASSETPLGGNNQPQHF. CDR3 DNA sequence: TGTGCCAGCAGCGAAACCCCCCTAGGGGGAAACAATCAGCCCCAGCATTTT.

The chain carries TRBV6-5 and TRBJ2-5; perhaps TRBD2 as D (5 bases). Germline CDR1 is MNHEY and CDR2 is SVGAGI. The CDR3 totals 13 residues. The germline V and J ends were trimmed by 8 bases and 7 bases, with 17 bases remaining between them. CDR3 region: CASGRTPLGTQYF. CDR3 nucleotides: TGTGCCAGCGGGCGGACTCCTCTCGGGACCCAGTACTTC.

This clone was recorded once. The identical CDR3 is also encoded by other nucleotide sequences in the sample. The CDR3: CASSIGQGVHEQYF. CDR3 in DNA: TGTGCCAGTAGTATAGGGCAGGGTGTCCACGAGCAGTACTTC. V usage is TRBV19 and J usage is TRBJ2-7; D possibly corresponds to TRBD1 (5 bases). The CDR3 is 14 residues long. Germline V gene data show CDR1 as LNHDA and CDR2 as SQIVND (reference sequence). V was clipped by 1 base and J by 5 bases, with 12 bases between them.

This rearrangement joins TRBV9 to TRBJ2-1; 8 nucleotides align to TRBD2. V was clipped by 2 bases and J by 6 bases; unmatched bases: 10. The CDR3 extends over 16 amino acids. Looked up from germline, CDR1 is SGDLS and CDR2 is YYNGEE. The CDR3 region has the DNA TGTGCCAGCAGCGTGGCGGGGGGCTGGCTACGCAATGAGCAGTTCTTC. This gives the protein CASSVAGGWLRNEQFF.

V is TRBV6-5 and J is TRBJ2-7; the match to TRBD1 covers 7 bases. The length of the CDR3 is 14 residues. The germline V gene has CDR1 MNHEY and CDR2 SVGAGI. The V segment lost 6 bases and the J segment 5 bases; nucleotides outside the gene matches: 10. The CDR3 bases are TGTGCCAGCAGCTTCAGACAGGGTACCCACGAGCAGTACTTC. Protein sequence: CASSFRQGTHEQYF.

This clone has only a few counts. One end of the junction fails to match germline, which may point to a read error. The chain couples TRBV6-5 to TRBJ2-3; 7 positions match TRBD1. The length of the CDR3 is 13 residues. From germline, CDR1 is MNHEY and CDR2 SVGAGI. DNA for the CDR3: TGTGCGAGCAGCCAACAGGGGACAGATACGCAGTATTTT. Its protein product is CASSQQGTDTQYF.

The chain links TRBV5-6 to TRBJ1-1; 8 bases are a match to TRBD1. CDR1 is SGHDT and CDR2 is YYEEEE in the germline V gene. The length of the CDR3 is 12 residues. Unmatched junction bases numbered 4, after V lost 4 bases and J lost 8 bases. This CDR3 reads CASSPRGREAFF. The CDR3 nucleotides are TGTGCCAGCAGCCCCAGGGGGCGCGAAGCTTTCTTT.

This clone appeared a few times. This chain uses TRBV13 with TRBJ1-2; 8 bases line up with TRBD1. V dropped 2 bases and J dropped 8; count of bases not matched to a gene: 4. This CDR3 is 13 amino acids long. Germline V gene lookup returns CDR1 PRHDT and CDR2 FYEKMQ (reference sequence). The CDR3 region is CASSLQQGGGYTF. For the CDR3, the DNA is TGTGCCAGCAGCTTACAACAGGGGGGAGGCTACACCTTC.

This clone was recorded a few times. The rearrangement uses TRBV27 and TRBJ2-7; D remains unclear. Trimming cost V 0 bases and J 7 bases, with 10 bases left between them. There are 13 residues in the CDR3. CDR1 and CDR2 from the germline V gene are MNHEY and SMNVEV (reference sequence). CDR3 nucleotides: TGTGCCAGCAGTTTATCGTTTGCGGAAGAGCAGTACTTC. Amino acids: CASSLSFAEEQYF.

This clone has a handful of counts. This chain connects TRBV11-2 to TRBJ2-6; D is ambiguous. V gave up 0 bases and J gave up 0 bases, with 3 bases separating them. CDR3 length: 15 residues. The germline gives CDR1 SGHAT, CDR2 FQNNGV. CDR3 sequence (DNA): TGTGCCAGCAGCTTAGACAGCTCTGGGGCCAACGTCCTGACTTTC. It specifies CASSLDSSGANVLTF. Using reference TRBV11-2 and TRBJ2-6 for the parts outside the CDR3, the full variable domain is EAGVAQSPRYKIIEKRQSVAFWCNPISGHATLYWYQQILGQGPKLLIQFQNNGVVDDSQLPKDRFSAERLKGVDSTLKIQPAKLEDSAVYLCASSLDSSGANVLTFGAGSRLTVL.

This clone was recorded a few times. The same CDR3 arises from other DNA sequences in this sample as well. The chain is built from TRBV6-5 and TRBJ1-2; TRBD1 might be the D (5 bases). The CDR3 has 14 amino acids. Germline assignment: CDR1 MNHEY and CDR2 SVGAGI. Trimming stripped 0 bases from V and 1 base from J, with 6 bases between. CDR3 nucleotide sequence: TGTGCCAGCAGTTACTCGACAGTTAACTATGGCTACACCTTC. This codes for CASSYSTVNYGYTF.

The V and J genes are TRBV30 and TRBJ1-6, with 7 bases that match TRBD1. The CDR3 extends over 14 amino acids. Germline CDR1 is GTSNPN and CDR2 is SVGIG (reference sequence). The CDR3 nucleotides read TGTGCTGGCAAGCTGGCGTCAGGGGGTTCACCCCTCCACTTT. Translation: CAGKLASGGSPLHF.

Concerning this clone itself: Additional DNA sequences in this sample encode the identical CDR3. The V gene is TRBV29-1, the J gene TRBJ1-1, with TRBD1 identical over 8 bases. The V gene's germline CDR1 is SQVTM and CDR2 ANQGSEA. V was clipped by 4 bases and J by 1 base; unmatched bases: 2. CDR3 length: 13 residues. As DNA, the CDR3 is TGCAGCGTTGGCGGGACAGGGAACACTGAAGCTTTCTTT. This sequence encodes CSVGGTGNTEAFF. Full variable domain (rest looked up from reference TRBV29-1 and TRBJ1-1): SAVISQKPSRDICQRGTSLTIQCQVDSQVTMMFWYRQQPGQSLTLIATANQGSEATYESGFVIDKFPISRPNLTFSTLTVSNMSPEDSSIYLCSVGGTGNTEAFFGQGTRLTVV.